One and the same sample provided the 23 T cell receptor beta chains below, sequenced in a study of cytomegalovirus exposure and HLA in healthy donors. This PCR relied on a set of 60 Vbeta primers and 13 Jbeta primers. Method: immunoSEQ multiplex PCR; TCRdb's copy keeps in-frame clones and lacks some. The table shows 65,000 to 70,000 clones, with roughly 80% occurring only once. Specimen: PBMCs. The receptors stem from a woman aged 25-40 years in good health and CMV-seropositive.

This clone was picked up one time. V gene TRBV27 combines with J gene TRBJ2-7, with 7 bases lining up with TRBD1. The germline CDR1 and CDR2 sequences are MNHEY and SMNVEV (reference sequence). V dropped 3 bases and J dropped 0; count of bases not matched to a gene: 2. The CDR3 consists of 14 residues. The CDR3 coding sequence is TGTGCCAGCAGTTTGGGGGACAGCTCCTACGAGCAGTACTTC. Amino acids: CASSLGDSSYEQYF.

This rearrangement joins TRBV30 to TRBJ1-1, with D hard to call. The CDR3 is made up of 11 amino acids. Germline CDR1 is GTSNPN and CDR2 is SVGIG (reference sequence). The V end lost 3 bases, the J end lost 7 bases, and 9 bases lay between the germline ends. The CDR3 sequence: CAWRRALEAFF. The CDR3 coding sequence is TGTGCCTGGAGAAGAGCCCTTGAAGCTTTCTTT.

This chain links TRBV10-2 with TRBJ1-4; 7 bases are a match to TRBD1. The germline CDR1 and CDR2 sequences are WSHSY and SAAADI. CDR3 size: 15 residues. Trimming took 3 bases from V and 5 from J; bases not matched to a gene: 6. CDR3 residues: CASSDLRDSNEKLFF. The CDR3 DNA reads as TGCGCCAGCAGTGACCTTCGGGACAGCAATGAAAAACTGTTTTTT.

The chain carries TRBV25-1 and TRBJ2-5; 9 bases align to TRBD2. The CDR3 covers 16 residues. Germline V CDR1 and CDR2: MGHDK, SYGVNS. With 1 base clipped from V and 1 base from J, the junction kept 4 bases outside the gene matches. The CDR3, as DNA: TGTGCCAGCAGTGAATGGCTAGCGGGAACCCAAGAGACCCAGTACTTC. Translated, it gives CASSEWLAGTQETQYF.

V and J are TRBV29-1 and TRBJ2-7, with 14 bases fitting TRBD2. Losses at the gene ends were 6 bases for V and 2 bases for J; bases not matched to a gene: 15. This CDR3 comprises 18 residues. Germline V lookup: CDR1 SQVTM, CDR2 ANQGSEA. CDR3 in amino acids: CSVQPTGLAGESPYEQYF. CDR3 in DNA: TGCAGCGTCCAGCCGACGGGACTAGCGGGAGAGAGCCCCTACGAGCAGTACTTC.

The CDR3 DNA reads TGTGCCAGCAGTTTAGGGTTAGGTACTAGCGGGAGCCTCTTGTACGAGCAGTACTTC. Protein: CASSLGLGTSGSLLYEQYF. This rearrangement joins TRBV28 to TRBJ2-7; TRBD2 matches at 11 bases. J was trimmed by 4 bases and V by 2 bases; bases with no gene match: 16. Germline V gives CDR1 MDHEN, CDR2 SYDVKM. This CDR3 has 19 amino acids.

The chain has TRBV15 and TRBJ2-7; D is ambiguous. V was clipped by 0 bases and J by 7 bases, with 16 bases between them. The CDR3 consists of 15 residues. CDR1 and CDR2 (germline): LNHNV, YYDKDF (reference sequence). CDR3 amino acids: CATSRERIILQEQYF. DNA of the CDR3: TGTGCCACCAGCAGAGAGAGAATTATACTCCAAGAGCAGTACTTC.

This clone was picked up a small number of times. The V and J genes are TRBV4-1 and TRBJ2-1, with 8 bases fitting TRBD1. Germline lookup yields CDR1 MGHRA and CDR2 YSYEKL. This CDR3 comprises 17 residues. J gave up 9 bases and V 2 bases, and 15 bases lay outside the gene matches. For the CDR3, the DNA is TGCGCCAGCAGCCAACCGGGGCAAAGACAGGGGATCGGTGAGCAGTTCTTC. Residues: CASSQPGQRQGIGEQFF.

The chain couples TRBV7-8 to TRBJ2-1; 7 bases agree with TRBD2. CDR3 length equals 16 residues. Trimming cost V 5 bases and J 3 bases; bases outside gene matches: 10. The germline CDR1 and CDR2 sequences are SGHVS and FQNEAQ. The chain's CDR3 is CASSLGRGGFYNEQFF. Here the CDR3 DNA reads TGTGCCAGCAGCCTTGGGAGGGGCGGATTCTACAATGAGCAGTTCTTC.

This clone was seen a handful of times. This rearrangement joins TRBV11-1 to TRBJ2-2, with a weak D call TRBD2 (6 bases). The length of the CDR3 is 14 residues. Trimming pared 5 bases from V and 4 bases from J, leaving 11 bases between. CDR1 is SGHAT, CDR2 FQDESV, per germline (reference sequence). In nucleotides, the CDR3 is TGTGCCAGCAGCACCTTGGGGGGCACCGGGGAGCTGTTTTTT. Its protein is CASSTLGGTGELFF.

This clone was found once. The rearrangement joins TRBV4-2 to TRBJ2-1; weak D call: TRBD2 (6 bases). Trimming shortened V by 0 bases and J by 6 bases, and 12 bases separated the two germline ends. Germline lookup yields CDR1 LGHNA and CDR2 YNFKEQ. The CDR3 spans 15 residues. The CDR3 DNA reads TGTGCCAGCAGCCAAGATATCCAGGGAGGCAATGAGCAGTTCTTC. Translation: CASSQDIQGGNEQFF.

The chain uses TRBV5-8 and TRBJ1-2, with D tentatively TRBD1 (5 bases). V lost 5 bases to trimming and J lost 7 bases, with 15 bases between them. The CDR3 covers 13 residues. The germline CDR1 and CDR2 sequences are SGHTS and YDEGEE. Here the CDR3 DNA reads TGTGCCAGCAGACCCGGGGGAACAAGTGGCTACACCTTC. Its translation is CASRPGGTSGYTF.

This clone was counted a few times. This chain links TRBV5-6 with TRBJ2-5; TRBD2 matches 9 bases. After removal of 3 bases from V and 3 bases from J, the junction contained 9 bases not matched to a gene. The length of the CDR3 is 16 residues. Looked up from germline, CDR1 is SGHDT and CDR2 is YYEEEE. The CDR3 coding sequence is TGTGCCAGCAGCTCGAAGGGACTAGCTGGGGAAGAGACCCAGTACTTC. Translation gives CASSSKGLAGEETQYF.

The chain has TRBV7-9 and TRBJ2-5; 7 nucleotides align to TRBD1. Germline values: CDR1 SEHNR, CDR2 FQNEAQ (reference sequence). The ends lost 5 bases at V and 3 bases at J; junction bases unmatched: 6. This CDR3 comprises 14 residues. The CDR3 sequence is CASSVGQLKETQYF. CDR3 DNA: TGTGCCAGCAGCGTGGGACAGCTTAAAGAGACCCAGTACTTC.

The chain uses TRBV15 and TRBJ2-7; 12 bases fit TRBD1. CDR3 length: 16 residues. The germline CDR1 and CDR2 sequences are LNHNV and YYDKDF (reference sequence). J lost 5 bases, V lost 3 bases, and 8 bases had no gene match. The CDR3 sequence is CATSREKGTGGDEQYF. The DNA for the CDR3 is TGTGCCACCAGCAGGGAGAAAGGGACAGGGGGCGACGAGCAGTACTTC. Filled out from reference TRBV15 and TRBJ2-7, the complete variable domain reads DAMVIQNPRYQVTQFGKPVTLSCSQTLNHNVMYWYQQKSSQAPKLLFHYYDKDFNNEADTPDNFQSRRPNTSFCFLDIRSPGLGDTAMYLCATSREKGTGGDEQYFGPGTRLTVT.

The rearrangement links TRBV27 to TRBJ2-7; D might be TRBD2 (6 bases). The CDR3 consists of 15 residues. Germline loops: CDR1 MNHEY, CDR2 SMNVEV (reference sequence). V shed 0 bases and J shed 2 bases, with 11 bases lying between them. Here the CDR3 DNA reads TGTGCCAGCAGTTTATCGTCGGGGGTCCCCTACGAGCAGTACTTC. It codes for CASSLSSGVPYEQYF.

This clone was recorded only once. This chain links TRBV5-4 with TRBJ2-7; D may be TRBD2 (6 bases). The CDR3 is made up of 14 amino acids. V shed 0 bases and J shed 2 bases, with 9 bases lying between them. Germline V gene sequence: CDR1 SGHNT, CDR2 YYREEE (reference sequence). CDR3 nucleotide sequence: TGTGCCAGCAGCTTGGAGGGAGGACCCTACGAGCAGTACTTC. Translated, it gives CASSLEGGPYEQYF.

The gene calls are TRBV7-2 and TRBJ1-1, with 7 bases matching TRBD1. Germline V gives CDR1 SGHTA, CDR2 FQGNSA. V was clipped by 4 bases and J by 6 bases; unmatched bases: 5. This CDR3 is built from 13 residues. CDR3 sequence: CASSYKTGSEAFF. Here the CDR3 DNA reads TGTGCCAGCAGCTACAAGACAGGGTCTGAAGCTTTCTTT.

The chain links TRBV9 to TRBJ2-7; 14 bases agree with TRBD2. The germline V gene encodes CDR1 SGDLS and CDR2 YYNGEE. The CDR3 runs 14 residues. Trimming cost V 7 bases and J 6 bases; bases outside gene matches: 6. The CDR3 region has the DNA TGTGCCAGCTCGGGACTAGCGGGAGTTAGCGAGCAGTACTTC. This codes for CASSGLAGVSEQYF.

This clone was counted a single time. The chain carries TRBV21-1 and TRBJ1-5; TRBD1, the table's D call, lacks a check against the DNA. TRBV21-1 has pseudogene status. CDR3 size: 14 residues. Here the CDR3 reads CASSNSGSNQPQHF. CDR3 nucleotide sequence: TGTGCCAGCAGCAACTCAGGTAGCAATCAGCCCCAGCATTTT.

The chain uses TRBV5-1 and TRBJ2-6; 7 bases line up with TRBD2. The V gene end was trimmed by 2 bases and the J gene end by 0 bases; junction bases not matched to a gene: 8. Germline V gene sequence: CDR1 SGHRS, CDR2 YFSETQ. The CDR3 has 18 residues. The CDR3: CASSFTGTTPSGANVLTF. The CDR3 DNA follows: TGCGCCAGCAGCTTCACCGGGACTACTCCCTCTGGGGCCAACGTCCTGACTTTC. Looking up the rest from reference TRBV5-1 and TRBJ2-6 gives the full variable domain: KAGVTQTPRYLIKTRGQQVTLSCSPISGHRSVSWYQQTPGQGLQFLFEYFSETQRNKGNFPGRFSGRQFSNSRSEMNVSTLELGDSALYLCASSFTGTTPSGANVLTFGAGSRLTVL.

This sequence joins TRBV29-1 and TRBJ2-7, with D possibly being TRBD1 (6 bases). CDR3 length: 14 amino acids. The germline V and J ends were trimmed by 4 bases and 1 base, with 14 bases remaining between them. Germline lookup yields CDR1 SQVTM and CDR2 ANQGSEA. The CDR3 loop reads CSVAQGSESYEQYF. CDR3 bases: TGCAGCGTTGCGCAGGGGAGTGAGTCCTACGAGCAGTACTTC.

J is TRBJ2-5 and V is TRBV5-1; weak D call: TRBD2 (5 bases). The CDR3 runs 17 residues. Trimming shortened V by 0 bases and J by 4 bases, and 19 bases separated the two germline ends. Germline V gene data show CDR1 as SGHRS and CDR2 as YFSETQ. CDR3 amino acids: CASSLAEGSQRVETQYF. In nucleotides, the CDR3 is TGCGCCAGCAGCTTGGCCGAGGGTAGCCAGAGGGTAGAGACCCAGTACTTC.